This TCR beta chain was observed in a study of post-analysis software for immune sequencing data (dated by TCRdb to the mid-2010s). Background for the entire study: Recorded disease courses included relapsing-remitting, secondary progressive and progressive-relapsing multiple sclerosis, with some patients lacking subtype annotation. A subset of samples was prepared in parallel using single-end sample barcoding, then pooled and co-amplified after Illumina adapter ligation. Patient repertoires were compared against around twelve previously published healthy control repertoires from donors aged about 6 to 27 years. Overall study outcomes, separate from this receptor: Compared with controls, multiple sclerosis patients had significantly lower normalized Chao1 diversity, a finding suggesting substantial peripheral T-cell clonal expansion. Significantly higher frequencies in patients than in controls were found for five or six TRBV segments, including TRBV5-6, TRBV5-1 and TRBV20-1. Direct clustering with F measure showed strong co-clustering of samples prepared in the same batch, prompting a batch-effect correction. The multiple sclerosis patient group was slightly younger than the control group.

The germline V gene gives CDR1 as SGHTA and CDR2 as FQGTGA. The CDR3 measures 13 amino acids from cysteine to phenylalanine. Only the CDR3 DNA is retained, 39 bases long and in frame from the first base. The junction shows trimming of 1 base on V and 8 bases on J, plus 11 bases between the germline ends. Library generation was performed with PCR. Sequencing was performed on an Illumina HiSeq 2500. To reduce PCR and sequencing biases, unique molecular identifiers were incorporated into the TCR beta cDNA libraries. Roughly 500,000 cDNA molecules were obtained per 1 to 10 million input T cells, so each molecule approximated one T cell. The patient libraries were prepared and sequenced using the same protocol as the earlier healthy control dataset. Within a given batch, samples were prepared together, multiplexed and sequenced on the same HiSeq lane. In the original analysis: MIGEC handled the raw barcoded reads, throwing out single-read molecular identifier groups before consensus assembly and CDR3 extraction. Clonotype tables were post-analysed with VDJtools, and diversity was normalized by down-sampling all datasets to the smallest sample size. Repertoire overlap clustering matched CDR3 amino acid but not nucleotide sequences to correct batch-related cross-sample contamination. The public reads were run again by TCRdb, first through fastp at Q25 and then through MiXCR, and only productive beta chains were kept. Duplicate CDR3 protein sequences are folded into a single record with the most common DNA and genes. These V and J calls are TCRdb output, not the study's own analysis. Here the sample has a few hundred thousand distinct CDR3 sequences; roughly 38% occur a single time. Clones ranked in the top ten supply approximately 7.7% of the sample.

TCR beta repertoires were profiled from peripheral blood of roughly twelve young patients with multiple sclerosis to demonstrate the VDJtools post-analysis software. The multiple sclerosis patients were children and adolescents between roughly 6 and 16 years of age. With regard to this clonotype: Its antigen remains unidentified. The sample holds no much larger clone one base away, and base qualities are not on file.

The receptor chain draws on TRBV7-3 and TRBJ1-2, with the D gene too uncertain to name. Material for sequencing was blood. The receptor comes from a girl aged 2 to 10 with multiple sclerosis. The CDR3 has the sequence CASSLIAGGGYTF. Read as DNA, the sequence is TGTGCCAGCAGCTTAATCGCCGGCGGGGGCTACACCTTC.